Below are 15 T cell receptor beta chains sequenced from a single sample in a study of shared clonotypes between healthy human individuals. Sequencing was performed with immunoSEQ multiplex PCR; in TCRdb, only in-frame clones are kept and a portion is missing. The sample consists of roughly 1 million clones, approximately 80% of them appearing once. The specimen sequenced was memory CD4+ T cells from PBMCs. Subset given: CD45RA-negative fraction. The receptors come from a man between 18 and 35 years old in good health. Some clones in this sample may be carry-over from other donors' samples.

Here the CDR3 DNA reads TGTGCCAGCTCACCACCGGTACTAGCGGGAGGCTCGTACTCCTACAATGAGCAGTTCTTC. This codes for CASSPPVLAGGSYSYNEQFF. V and J are TRBV18 and TRBJ2-1; TRBD2 matches at 12 bases. The CDR3 totals 20 residues. The germline V gene encodes CDR1 KGHSH and CDR2 LQKENI. V lost 0 bases to trimming and J lost 0 bases; unmatched junction nucleotides: 9.

This chain links TRBV5-1 with TRBJ2-5; 7 bases map to TRBD2. The CDR3 is made up of 13 amino acids. CDR1 and CDR2 from the germline V gene are SGHRS and YFSETQ. V lost 7 bases and J lost 5; bases outside the gene matches: 8. Here the CDR3 reads CASSAGVAETQYF. The CDR3 DNA sequence: TGCGCCAGCTCCGCGGGGGTAGCGGAGACCCAGTACTTC.

This chain joins TRBV12-2 and TRBJ2-1; the table assigns TRBD2, which was not confirmed against the DNA. TRBV12-2 is recorded as a pseudogene. The CDR3 is made up of 16 amino acids. The CDR3 DNA is TGTGCAAGTCGCCCCGTAGCGGGTGCCATATACAATGAGCAGTTCTTC. This codes for CASRPVAGAIYNEQFF.

With respect to this clone: Additional DNA sequences in this sample encode the identical CDR3. The rearrangement uses TRBV28 and TRBJ1-2; a weak D match, TRBD1 (5 bases). This CDR3 contains 12 residues. Germline-derived CDR1 and CDR2 are MDHEN and SYDVKM. The V end was cut by 6 bases, the J end by 4 bases, with 9 bases between. The CDR3: CASRGGGYGYTF. In nucleotides, the CDR3 is TGTGCCAGCAGGGGGGGAGGCTATGGCTACACCTTC.

J is TRBJ2-5 and V is TRBV7-8; 10 nucleotides agree with TRBD2. This CDR3 region has 16 residues. The V gene's germline CDR1 is SGHVS and CDR2 FQNEAQ. With V trimmed by 5 bases and J by 3 bases, 9 bases remained unmatched. The CDR3 reads CASSPFSSGRKETQYF. The CDR3 coding sequence is TGTGCCAGCAGCCCTTTCTCTAGCGGGAGAAAAGAGACCCAGTACTTC.

The V call is TRBV2, the J call TRBJ2-3; D possibly corresponds to TRBD2 (5 bases). The CDR3 extends over 14 amino acids. Deletions cut 7 bases from V and 0 bases from J, with 11 bases between. Germline V gene data show CDR1 as SNHLY and CDR2 as FYNNEI. CDR3 nucleotide sequence: TGTGCCAGCAACGGACTGGGGAGCACAGATACGCAGTATTTT. Translating gives CASNGLGSTDTQYF. The full variable domain, rest sourced from reference TRBV2 and TRBJ2-3, is EPEVTQTPSHQVTQMGQEVILRCVPISNHLYFYWYRQILGQKVEFLVSFYNNEISEKSEIFDDQFSVERPDGSNFTLKIRSTKLEDSAMYFCASNGLGSTDTQYFGPGTRLTVL.

The chain joins TRBV6-1 to TRBJ1-4, with D uncertain. The germline CDR1 and CDR2 sequences are MNHNS and SASEGT. The CDR3 covers 11 residues. This chain's CDR3 is CATQLGEKLFF. The CDR3 DNA sequence: TGTGCAACTCAACTGGGGGAAAAACTGTTTTTT.

V usage is TRBV6-1 and J usage is TRBJ2-1; no clear D. The CDR3 spans 12 residues. Trimming pared 6 bases from V and 6 bases from J, leaving 9 bases between. Germline CDR1 is MNHNS and CDR2 is SASEGT. The CDR3 loop is CASRVPSNEQFF. The DNA for the CDR3 is TGTGCCAGCAGAGTTCCTAGCAATGAGCAGTTCTTC.

The V gene is TRBV19, the J gene TRBJ2-6, with D possibly being TRBD1 or TRBD2 (7 bases each). The CDR3 length is 19 residues. V was pared by 7 bases and J by 3 bases, with 25 bases between. Per germline, CDR1 LNHDA and CDR2 SQIVND (reference sequence). Written as DNA, the CDR3 is TGTGCCAGTACCCCCAGAGGTGCTGGCAGGGGGGGTGGGGCCAACGTCCTGACTTTC. It specifies CASTPRGAGRGGGANVLTF.

The chain links TRBV5-1 to TRBJ2-5, with D uncertain. The CDR3 contains 13 residues. Trimming pared 4 bases from V and 5 bases from J, leaving 12 bases between. Germline V lookup: CDR1 SGHRS, CDR2 YFSETQ. CDR3 residues: CASSRAAGETQYF. CDR3 coding DNA: TGCGCCAGCAGCCGCGCGGCCGGGGAGACCCAGTACTTC.

A few counts support this clone. J is TRBJ1-5 and V is TRBV28, with no clear D. Per the germline V gene, CDR1 is MDHEN and CDR2 is SYDVKM. CDR3 length: 16 amino acids. V lost 3 bases, J lost 0 bases, and 12 bases lay in between. The CDR3 sequence is CASSFGQIYSNQPQHF. CDR3 nucleotides: TGTGCCAGCAGTTTTGGTCAGATATATAGCAATCAGCCCCAGCATTTT. Looking up the rest from reference TRBV28 and TRBJ1-5 gives the full variable domain: DVKVTQSSRYLVKRTGEKVFLECVQDMDHENMFWYRQDPGLGLRLIYFSYDVKMKEKGDIPEGYSVSREKKERFSLILESASTNQTSMYLCASSFGQIYSNQPQHFGDGTRLSIL.

The rearrangement joins TRBV2 to TRBJ2-1; D ambiguous. The germline V gene encodes CDR1 SNHLY and CDR2 FYNNEI. The V end lost 5 bases, the J end lost 0 bases, and 11 bases lay between the germline ends. The CDR3 covers 15 residues. CDR3 coding DNA: TGTGCCAGCAGTCAAAGTAGTAGCTCCTACAATGAGCAGTTCTTC. This gives the protein CASSQSSSSYNEQFF.

The gene calls are TRBV30 and TRBJ2-5; D remains ambiguous. The V gene lost 5 bases and the J gene lost 0 bases, with 13 bases spanning the gap. There are 14 residues in the CDR3. Germline V gene sequence: CDR1 GTSNPN, CDR2 SVGIG (reference sequence). Written as DNA, the CDR3 is TGTGCCTGGGGACGGATCGACTACCAAGAGACCCAGTACTTC. Its translation is CAWGRIDYQETQYF.

The rearrangement uses TRBV11-2 and TRBJ2-7, with D tentatively TRBD1 or TRBD2 (5 bases each). Germline assignment: CDR1 SGHAT and CDR2 FQNNGV. This CDR3 has 18 amino acids. V gave up 2 bases and J gave up 3 bases, with 23 bases separating them. The CDR3 DNA follows: TGTGCCAGCAGCTTAAACCTCCCTGGTGTTGGGACGGGCTACGAGCAGTACTTC. It is translated as CASSLNLPGVGTGYEQYF.

This sequence joins TRBV6-1 and TRBJ2-5; possible D gene TRBD2, 6 bases. This CDR3 region has 18 residues. The V end was cut by 2 bases, the J end by 1 base, with 20 bases between. Germline V gives CDR1 MNHNS, CDR2 SASEGT. The CDR3 bases are TGTGCCAGCAGTGAAACAGGAGGGGTGTGGCAGTCCCAAGAGACCCAGTACTTC. This sequence encodes CASSETGGVWQSQETQYF.